The sequence of this T cell receptor beta chain was determined in a study of blood T cell repertoires in COVID-19. Study-wide background: COVID-19 samples, acute and convalescent, were from the United States, Italy and Spain.

Trimming at V came to 5 bases and at J to 4 bases, leaving 10 bases not matched to a gene. CDR3 length: 16 amino acids. Germline V gene lookup returns CDR1 KGHSH and CDR2 LQKENI. The table came from immunoSEQ multiplex PCR; TCRdb's copy has only in-frame clones and leaves some out. The sample records 190,000 or so clones, roughly 90% being singletons. Enrolled through a virtual design, the participants were between about 18 and 89 years of age and came from fewer than 30 US areas. Grouping used clinical history reported by participants in a survey and questionnaire. What the recovered Cohort 3 donors had was two negative PCRs, clearance, or symptom resolution.

Sequencing was done on a sample of PBMCs or T cells enriched from blood (not recorded which). The receptor was isolated from a woman aged 18-29 years who had recovered from COVID-19. The gene calls are TRBV18 and TRBJ1-1; 10 bases map to TRBD1. The DNA of the CDR3 is TGTGCCAGCTCAAGTGGACAGGGGGGAAGGGGCACTGAAGCTTTCTTT. It codes for CASSSGQGGRGTEAFF.